Listed here are 7 T cell receptor beta chains from one sample, sequenced in a study of blood T cells in healthy people across ages. A second PCR of 7 to 11 cycles used a sample-barcoded 5' primer and a J-beta primer mix. TCRdb redid the calling of the 5' RACE reads with MiXCR, one entry per CDR3 protein. The sample has 1.5 million to 2 million distinct CDR3 sequences, 28% seen once. The sequencing input was blood. These TCRs come from a woman between 25 and 40 years old in good health.

The chain uses TRBV3-1 and TRBJ1-1; 9 bases match TRBD1. Germline CDR1 is LGHDT and CDR2 is YNNKEL (reference sequence). V trimming: 0 bases; J trimming: 4 bases; junction bases outside the gene matches: 3. This CDR3 spans 15 amino acids. CDR3 sequence reads: CASSQDGQGSTEAFF. Written as DNA, the CDR3 is TGTGCCAGCAGCCAAGACGGACAGGGGTCCACTGAAGCTTTCTTT.

Only a few counts were recorded for this clonotype. The chain joins TRBV9 to TRBJ2-7, with TRBD1 as a possible D gene (6 bases). This CDR3 contains 16 residues. CDR1 and CDR2 from the germline V gene are SGDLS and YYNGEE. The germline V and J ends were trimmed by 0 bases and 0 bases, with 13 bases remaining between them. DNA of the CDR3: TGTGCCAGCAGCGTAGCCTCTCGGACAGACTCCTACGAGCAGTACTTC. Its translation is CASSVASRTDSYEQYF.

This clonotype was picked up a small number of times. This rearrangement joins TRBV5-1 to TRBJ2-5; TRBD1 matches at 9 bases. Gene TRBJ2-7 matches the end of the DNA better, so the J call may be wrong. CDR3 length: 14 residues. The germline CDR1 and CDR2 sequences are SGHRS and YFSETQ. Here the CDR3 DNA reads TGCGCCAGCAGCTCACAGGGGGCCCCCCACGAGCAGTACTTC. This gives the protein CASSSQGAPHEQYF.

The chain uses TRBV5-1 and TRBJ2-1, with D maybe TRBD1 (5 bases). Trimming left V 1 base short and J 8 bases short, with 10 bases between. Per germline, CDR1 SGHRS and CDR2 YFSETQ. This CDR3 is built from 13 residues. CDR3 residues: CASSLMGPDEQFF. CDR3 nucleotides: TGCGCCAGCAGCTTGATGGGGCCCGATGAGCAGTTCTTC.

This clonotype showed up just a few times. The chain couples TRBV9 to TRBJ1-4; 8 bases line up with TRBD1. CDR1 is SGDLS and CDR2 is YYNGEE in the germline V gene. Germline trimming cut 3 bases from V and 8 bases from J; bases unmatched to any gene: 6. CDR3 length: 14 amino acids. The CDR3 sequence: CASSAGGLGEKLFF. The CDR3 DNA reads TGTGCCAGCAGCGCAGGGGGCCTAGGAGAAAAACTGTTTTTT.

V usage is TRBV9 and J usage is TRBJ2-5, with 10 bases lining up with TRBD2. Germline V gene lookup returns CDR1 SGDLS and CDR2 YYNGEE. This CDR3 contains 17 residues. With V trimmed by 0 bases and J by 5 bases, 10 bases remained unmatched. This CDR3 reads CASSVAGLAEAGETQYF. The CDR3, as DNA: TGTGCCAGCAGCGTAGCAGGACTAGCGGAGGCGGGGGAGACCCAGTACTTC.

The rearrangement joins TRBV20-1 to TRBJ2-1, with 10 bases lining up with TRBD2. With V trimmed by 5 bases and J by 6 bases, 10 bases remained unmatched. CDR1 DFQATT and CDR2 SNEGSKA come from the germline V gene (reference sequence). CDR3 size: 15 residues. CDR3 in amino acids: CSAPPRTSGLNEQFF. CDR3 coding DNA: TGCAGTGCTCCCCCGCGGACTAGCGGCCTCAATGAGCAGTTCTTC.